The entry below describes one T cell receptor (beta chain). What it binds is not known. The source of the sample is a study of tumor and adjacent non-tumor tissue in lung cancer. Overall study: There were some 11 adenocarcinoma, a couple of squamous cell carcinoma and 1 small cell lung cancer cases. On average, productive TCRbeta reads reached 4 million to 5 million per sample.

Three rounds of nested PCR, following a modified ARM-PCR protocol, produced the TCRbeta library. TCRdb reanalysed the multiplex PCR reads using MiXCR and keeps one entry per CDR3 protein. This table has some 100,000 distinct CDR3 sequences, roughly two thirds appearing once. No cell sorting was done before RNA was extracted from the tissue. This non-tumor lung sample came from over 3 cm beyond the tumor edge. Notes on the study in general: TCR diversity was significantly greater in tumor than normal lung tissue.

Germline assignment: CDR1 DFQATT and CDR2 SNEGSKA (reference sequence). CDR3 length equals 16 residues. The V end was cut by 8 bases, the J end by 4 bases, with 24 bases between. The V gene is TRBV20-1, the J gene TRBJ2-1; D is undetermined. This TCR derives from a young man with non-small cell lung cancer. Material for sequencing was distant non-tumor lung tissue. CDR3 sequence: CSISDVAVVVYNEQFF. In DNA, the CDR3 is TGCAGTATTAGTGATGTTGCGGTAGTTGTATACAATGAGCAGTTCTTC.